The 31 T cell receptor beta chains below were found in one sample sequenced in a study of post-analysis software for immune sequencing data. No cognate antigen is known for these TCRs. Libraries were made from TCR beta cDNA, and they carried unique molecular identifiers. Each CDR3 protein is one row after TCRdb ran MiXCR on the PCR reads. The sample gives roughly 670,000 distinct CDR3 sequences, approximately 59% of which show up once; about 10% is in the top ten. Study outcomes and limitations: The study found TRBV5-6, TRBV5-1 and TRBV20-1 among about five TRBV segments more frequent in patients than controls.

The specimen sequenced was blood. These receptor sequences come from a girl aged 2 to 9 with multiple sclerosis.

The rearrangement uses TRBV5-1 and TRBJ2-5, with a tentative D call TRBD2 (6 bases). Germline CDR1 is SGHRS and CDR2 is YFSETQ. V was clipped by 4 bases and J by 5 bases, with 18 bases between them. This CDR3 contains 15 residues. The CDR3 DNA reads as TGCGCCAGCAGCCCCAACCCGGGAGCGGATGAGACCCAGTACTTC. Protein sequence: CASSPNPGADETQYF.

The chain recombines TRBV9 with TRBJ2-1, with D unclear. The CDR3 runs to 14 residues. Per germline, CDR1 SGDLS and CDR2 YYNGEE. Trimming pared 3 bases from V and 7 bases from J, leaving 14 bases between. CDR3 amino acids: CASSAHRLGNEQFF. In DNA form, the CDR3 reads TGTGCCAGCAGCGCCCACCGGTTGGGTAATGAGCAGTTCTTC.

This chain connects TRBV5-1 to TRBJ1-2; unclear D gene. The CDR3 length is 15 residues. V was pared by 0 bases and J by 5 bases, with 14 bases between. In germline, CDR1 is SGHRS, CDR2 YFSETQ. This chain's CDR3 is CASSLEGHTGYGYTF. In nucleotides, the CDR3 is TGCGCCAGCAGCTTGGAGGGTCACACCGGTTATGGCTACACCTTC.

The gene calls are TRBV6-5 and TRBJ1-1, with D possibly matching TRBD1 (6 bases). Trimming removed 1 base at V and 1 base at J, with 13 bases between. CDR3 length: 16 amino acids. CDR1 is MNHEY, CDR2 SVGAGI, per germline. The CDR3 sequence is CASSYFGGLGNTEAFF. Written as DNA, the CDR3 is TGTGCCAGCAGTTACTTTGGGGGCTTAGGGAACACTGAAGCTTTCTTT.

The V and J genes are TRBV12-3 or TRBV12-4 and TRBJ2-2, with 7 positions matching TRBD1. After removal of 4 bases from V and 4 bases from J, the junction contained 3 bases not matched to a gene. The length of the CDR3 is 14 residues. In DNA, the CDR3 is TGTGCCAGCAGTTCTACAGGGGTCACCGGGGAGCTGTTTTTT. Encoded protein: CASSSTGVTGELFF.

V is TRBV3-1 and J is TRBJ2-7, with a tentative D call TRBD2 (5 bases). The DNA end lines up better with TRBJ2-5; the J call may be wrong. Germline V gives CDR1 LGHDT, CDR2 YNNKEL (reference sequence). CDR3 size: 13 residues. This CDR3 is CASSQIEGQTQYF. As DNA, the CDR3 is TGTGCCAGCAGCCAAATAGAGGGCCAGACCCAGTACTTC.

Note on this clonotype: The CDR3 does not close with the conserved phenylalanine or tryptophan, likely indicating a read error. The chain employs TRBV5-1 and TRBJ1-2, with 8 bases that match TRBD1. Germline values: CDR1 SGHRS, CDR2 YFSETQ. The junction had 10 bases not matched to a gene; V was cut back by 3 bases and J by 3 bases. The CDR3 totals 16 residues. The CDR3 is CASSSKGQGRYYGYTC. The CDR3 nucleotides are TGCGCCAGCAGCTCGAAAGGACAGGGCCGATACTATGGCTACACCTGC.

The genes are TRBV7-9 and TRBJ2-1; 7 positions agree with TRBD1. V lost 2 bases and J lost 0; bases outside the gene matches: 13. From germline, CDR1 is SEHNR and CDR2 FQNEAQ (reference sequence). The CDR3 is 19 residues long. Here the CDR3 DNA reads TGTGCCAGCAGCTTAACCGGGACAGTACGTCAAAGCTCCTACAATGAGCAGTTCTTC. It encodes CASSLTGTVRQSSYNEQFF.

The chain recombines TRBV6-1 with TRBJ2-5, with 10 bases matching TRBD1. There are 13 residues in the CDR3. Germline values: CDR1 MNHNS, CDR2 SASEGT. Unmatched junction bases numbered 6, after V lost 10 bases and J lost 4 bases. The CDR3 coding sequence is TGTGCCACACGACGGACAGGGGGAGAGACCCAGTACTTC. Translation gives CATRRTGGETQYF.

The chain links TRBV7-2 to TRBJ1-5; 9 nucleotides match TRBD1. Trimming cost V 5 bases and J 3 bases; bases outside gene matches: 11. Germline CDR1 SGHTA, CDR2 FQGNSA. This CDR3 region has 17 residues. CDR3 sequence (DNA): TGTGCCAGCAGCCGGGACAGGGCGTCGTTTCACAATCAGCCCCAGCATTTT. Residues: CASSRDRASFHNQPQHF.

The CDR3 DNA reads as TGTGCCAGCAGCTTAGAAGCGGGGGGGCCCCGGGAGACCCAGTACTTC. This encodes CASSLEAGGPRETQYF. The V and J genes are TRBV7-2 and TRBJ2-7; 10 nucleotides agree with TRBD2. The J call is uncertain, as TRBJ2-5 better fits the DNA end. The CDR3 extends over 16 amino acids. The germline gives CDR1 SGHTA, CDR2 FQGNSA.

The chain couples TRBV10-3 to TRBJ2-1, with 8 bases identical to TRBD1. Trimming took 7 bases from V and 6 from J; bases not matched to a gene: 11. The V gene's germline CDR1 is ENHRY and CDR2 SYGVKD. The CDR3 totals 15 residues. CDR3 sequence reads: CAITKGQGSVNEQFF. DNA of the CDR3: TGTGCCATCACCAAAGGACAGGGATCGGTCAATGAGCAGTTCTTC.

CDR3 sequence: CASSLRDGAGGLFF. The CDR3 DNA is TGTGCCAGCAGCCTCCGGGACGGAGCGGGAGGGCTGTTTTTT. This sequence joins TRBV5-5 and TRBJ2-2; 9 bases line up with TRBD2. This CDR3 has 14 amino acids. CDR1 and CDR2 from the germline V gene are SGHKS and YYEKEE (reference sequence). The J segment lost 13 bases and the V segment lost 4 bases, leaving 11 bases of the junction unmatched.

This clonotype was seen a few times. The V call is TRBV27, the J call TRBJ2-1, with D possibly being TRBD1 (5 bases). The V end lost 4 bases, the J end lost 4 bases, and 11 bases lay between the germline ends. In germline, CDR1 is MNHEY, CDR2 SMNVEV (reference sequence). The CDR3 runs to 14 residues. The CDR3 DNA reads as TGTGCCAGCAGTTCGATAGGGGTGTACAATGAGCAGTTCTTC. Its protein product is CASSSIGVYNEQFF.

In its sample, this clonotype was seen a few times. The CDR3 reads CASSLEGVGFEQFF. Here the CDR3 DNA reads TGCGCCAGCAGCTTGGAAGGGGTAGGATTTGAGCAGTTCTTC. The chain recombines TRBV5-1 with TRBJ2-1; TRBD1 is a possible D gene (5 bases). Trimming stripped 0 bases from V and 9 bases from J, with 13 bases between. The CDR3 has 14 amino acids. From germline, CDR1 is SGHRS and CDR2 YFSETQ.

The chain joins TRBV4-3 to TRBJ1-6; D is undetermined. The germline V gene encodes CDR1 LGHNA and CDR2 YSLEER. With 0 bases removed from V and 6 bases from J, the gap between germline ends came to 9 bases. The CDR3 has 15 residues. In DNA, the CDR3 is TGCGCCAGCAGCCAAGATCGGTTGGGTAATTCACCCCTCCACTTT. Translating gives CASSQDRLGNSPLHF.

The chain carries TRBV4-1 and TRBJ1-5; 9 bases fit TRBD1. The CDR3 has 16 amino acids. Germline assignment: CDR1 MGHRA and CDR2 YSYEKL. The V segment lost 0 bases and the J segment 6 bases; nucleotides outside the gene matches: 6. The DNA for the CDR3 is TGCGCCAGCAGCCAAGATCGGGGACAGGGCTCTCAGCCCCAGCATTTT. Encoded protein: CASSQDRGQGSQPQHF.

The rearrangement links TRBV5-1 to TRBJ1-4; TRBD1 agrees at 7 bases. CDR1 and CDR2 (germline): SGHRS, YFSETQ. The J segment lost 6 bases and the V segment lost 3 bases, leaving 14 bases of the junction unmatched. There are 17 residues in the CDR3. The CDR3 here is CASSSGADRAGDEKLFF. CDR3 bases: TGCGCCAGCAGCTCTGGAGCCGACAGGGCTGGGGATGAAAAACTGTTTTTT.

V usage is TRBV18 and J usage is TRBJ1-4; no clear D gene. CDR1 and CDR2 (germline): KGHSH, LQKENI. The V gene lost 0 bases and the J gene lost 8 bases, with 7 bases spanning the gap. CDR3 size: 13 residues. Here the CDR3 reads CASSPPHREKLFF. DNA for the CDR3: TGTGCCAGCTCACCACCACACAGAGAAAAACTGTTTTTT.

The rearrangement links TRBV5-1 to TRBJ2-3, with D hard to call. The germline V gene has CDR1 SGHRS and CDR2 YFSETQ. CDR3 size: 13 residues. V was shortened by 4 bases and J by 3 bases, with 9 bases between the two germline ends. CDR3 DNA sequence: TGCGCCAGCAGCATGCTTTTGACAGATACGCAGTATTTT. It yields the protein CASSMLLTDTQYF.

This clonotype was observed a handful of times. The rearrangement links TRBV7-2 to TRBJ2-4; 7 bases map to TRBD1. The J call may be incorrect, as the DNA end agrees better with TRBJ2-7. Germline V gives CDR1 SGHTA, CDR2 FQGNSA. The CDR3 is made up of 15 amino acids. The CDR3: CASSTPGGMGHEQYF. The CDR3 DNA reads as TGTGCCAGCAGCACGCCAGGGGGTATGGGACACGAGCAGTACTTC.

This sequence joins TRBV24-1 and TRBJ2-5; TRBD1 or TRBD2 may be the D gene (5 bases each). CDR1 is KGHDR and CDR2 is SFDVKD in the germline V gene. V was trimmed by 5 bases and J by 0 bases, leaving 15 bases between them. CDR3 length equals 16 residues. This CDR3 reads CATSGPGPMYQETQYF. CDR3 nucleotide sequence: TGTGCCACCAGTGGCCCGGGACCTATGTACCAAGAGACCCAGTACTTC.

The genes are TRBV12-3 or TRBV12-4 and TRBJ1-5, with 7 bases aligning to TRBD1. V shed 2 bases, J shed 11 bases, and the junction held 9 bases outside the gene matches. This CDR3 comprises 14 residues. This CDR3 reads CASSLTEAQGTQHF. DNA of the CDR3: TGTGCCAGCAGTTTAACCGAAGCACAGGGGACCCAGCATTTT.

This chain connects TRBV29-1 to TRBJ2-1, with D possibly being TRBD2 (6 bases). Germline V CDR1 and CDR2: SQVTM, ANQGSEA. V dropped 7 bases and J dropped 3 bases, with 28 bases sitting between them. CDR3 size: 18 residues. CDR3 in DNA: TGCAGCGCCGAAAGGGATGAGGCGGGATATTCTTACTACAATGAGCAGTTCTTC. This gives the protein CSAERDEAGYSYYNEQFF.

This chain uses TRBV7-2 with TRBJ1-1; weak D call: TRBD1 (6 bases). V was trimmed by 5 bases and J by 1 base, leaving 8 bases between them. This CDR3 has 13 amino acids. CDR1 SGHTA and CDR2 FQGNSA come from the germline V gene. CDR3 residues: CASSDRKNTEAFF. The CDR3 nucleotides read TGTGCCAGCAGCGACAGGAAGAACACTGAAGCTTTCTTT.

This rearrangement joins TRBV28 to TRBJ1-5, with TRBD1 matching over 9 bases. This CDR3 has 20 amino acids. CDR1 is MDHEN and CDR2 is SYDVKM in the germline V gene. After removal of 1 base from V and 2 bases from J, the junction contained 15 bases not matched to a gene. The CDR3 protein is CASSLSTVPGQGRGNQPQHF. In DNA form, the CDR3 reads TGTGCCAGCAGTTTATCCACGGTCCCGGGACAGGGCCGAGGCAATCAGCCCCAGCATTTT.

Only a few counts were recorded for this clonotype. This CDR3 reads CASSQDVGFSSYNEQFF. CDR3 DNA: TGTGCCAGCAGCCAAGATGTGGGGTTCAGCTCCTACAATGAGCAGTTCTTC. The chain couples TRBV3-1 to TRBJ2-1; D unresolved. Between the trimmed V and J ends, which lost 0 bases and 0 bases, there was a span of 12 bases. CDR3 length: 17 amino acids. Germline V gives CDR1 LGHDT, CDR2 YNNKEL (reference sequence).

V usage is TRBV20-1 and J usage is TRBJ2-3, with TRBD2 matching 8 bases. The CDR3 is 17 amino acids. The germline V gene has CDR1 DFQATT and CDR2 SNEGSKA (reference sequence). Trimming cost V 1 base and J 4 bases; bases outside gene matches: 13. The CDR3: CSARGSGGFGLPDTQYF. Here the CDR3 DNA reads TGCAGTGCTAGAGGCAGCGGGGGCTTCGGGTTGCCAGATACGCAGTATTTT.

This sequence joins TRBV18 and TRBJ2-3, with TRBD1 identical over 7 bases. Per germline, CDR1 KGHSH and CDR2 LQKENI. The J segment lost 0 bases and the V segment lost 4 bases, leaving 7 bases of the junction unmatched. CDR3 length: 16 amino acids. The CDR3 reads CASSLADRASTDTQYF. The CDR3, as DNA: TGTGCCAGCTCACTGGCCGACAGGGCTAGCACAGATACGCAGTATTTT.

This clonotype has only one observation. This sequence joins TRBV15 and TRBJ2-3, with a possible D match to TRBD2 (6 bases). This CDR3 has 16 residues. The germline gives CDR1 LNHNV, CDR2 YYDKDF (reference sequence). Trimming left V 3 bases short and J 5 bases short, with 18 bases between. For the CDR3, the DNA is TGTGCCACCAGCAGTGCCGCGGGGCTAGCAGGAGATACGCAGTATTTT. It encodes CATSSAAGLAGDTQYF.

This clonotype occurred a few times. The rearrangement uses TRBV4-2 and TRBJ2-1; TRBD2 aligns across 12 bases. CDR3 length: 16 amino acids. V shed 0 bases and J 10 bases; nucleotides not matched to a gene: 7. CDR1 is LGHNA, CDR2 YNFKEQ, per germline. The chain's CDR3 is CASSQEELAGGGEQFF. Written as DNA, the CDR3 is TGTGCCAGCAGCCAAGAGGAACTAGCGGGGGGAGGCGAGCAGTTCTTC.